The 14 T cell receptor beta chains below all came from one sample that was sequenced in a study of CD8 T cells in ankylosing spondylitis. General study points: The study identified a TCR beta motif of several highly homologous variants that appeared characteristic of ankylosing spondylitis blood.

TCRdb ran MiXCR on the 5' RACE reads and lists one entry per CDR3 protein. The sample shows some 800,000 distinct CDR3 sequences, approximately 12% of them seen only once. For these receptors, no antigen is known. Sequenced sample: blood, either unsorted or a sorted T cell fraction (not recorded which). These receptors were obtained from a male donor with ankylosing spondylitis.

The chain uses TRBV30 and TRBJ2-1, with 7 bases that match TRBD2. With V trimmed by 2 bases and J by 7 bases, 11 bases remained unmatched. The V gene's germline CDR1 is GTSNPN and CDR2 SVGIG (reference sequence). The CDR3 covers 15 residues. The CDR3 sequence: CAWSHLGGPRNEQFF. DNA of the CDR3: TGTGCCTGGAGTCATCTGGGAGGGCCCAGGAATGAGCAGTTCTTC.

This clonotype was picked up a small number of times. The chain joins TRBV18 to TRBJ2-1; the match to TRBD2 covers 9 bases. V shed 4 bases and J 2 bases; nucleotides not matched to a gene: 3. The CDR3 is 15 residues long. Germline CDR1 reads KGHSH; CDR2 reads LQKENI. CDR3 DNA sequence: TGTGCCAGCTCACGTAGCGGGGGAACCTACAATGAGCAGTTCTTC. Its translation is CASSRSGGTYNEQFF.

This clonotype appeared a few times. The chain employs TRBV7-2 and TRBJ2-7; 11 nucleotides line up with TRBD2. The CDR3 is 16 amino acids. V gave up 1 base and J gave up 2 bases; unmatched junction bases: 4. Germline V lookup: CDR1 SGHTA, CDR2 FQGNSA. The CDR3 spells CASSLGILAGAYEQYF. The DNA for the CDR3 is TGTGCCAGCAGCTTAGGCATACTAGCGGGAGCCTACGAGCAGTACTTC.

This clonotype was picked up a small number of times. V and J are TRBV5-8 and TRBJ2-6, with D hard to call. Deletions cut 0 bases from V and 2 bases from J, with 9 bases between. The CDR3 contains 16 residues. The germline V gene encodes CDR1 SGHTS and CDR2 YDEGEE. The CDR3 here is CASSLGSSAGANVLTF. As DNA, the CDR3 is TGTGCCAGCAGCTTGGGCAGCTCTGCTGGGGCCAACGTCCTGACTTTC. The whole variable domain, remainder taken from reference TRBV5-8 and TRBJ2-6, is EAGVTQSPTHLIKTRGQQATLRCSPISGHTSVYWYQQALGLGLQFLLWYDEGEERNRGNFPPRFSGRQFPNYSSELNVNALELEDSALYLCASSLGSSAGANVLTFGAGSRLTVL.

The DNA of the CDR3 is TGTGCCAGCAGCCACCAGCACACCGGGACAGCCTCCTACGAGCAGTACTTC. As protein: CASSHQHTGTASYEQYF. The chain combines TRBV4-2 with TRBJ2-7, with 7 bases that match TRBD1. Germline V gives CDR1 LGHNA, CDR2 YNFKEQ. The CDR3 spans 17 residues. V lost 3 bases and J lost 0; bases outside the gene matches: 11.

V is TRBV14 and J is TRBJ2-1; 12 bases are shared with TRBD2. The germline CDR1 and CDR2 sequences are SGHDN and FVKESK. The CDR3 is made up of 15 amino acids. Losses at the gene ends were 5 bases for V and 8 bases for J; bases not matched to a gene: 7. The CDR3 reads CASSTRTSGVDEQFF. CDR3 in DNA: TGTGCCAGCAGCACTCGGACTAGCGGGGTCGATGAGCAGTTCTTC.

The rearrangement uses TRBV5-1 and TRBJ2-7; D not certain. V was pared by 0 bases and J by 2 bases, with 6 bases between. The CDR3 totals 13 residues. The germline V gene has CDR1 SGHRS and CDR2 YFSETQ. The CDR3 sequence is CASSLVEPYEQYF. The CDR3 DNA sequence: TGCGCCAGCAGCTTGGTAGAGCCCTACGAGCAGTACTTC.

This chain links TRBV7-2 with TRBJ1-2; D ambiguous. CDR1 SGHTA and CDR2 FQGNSA come from the germline V gene. The CDR3 is made up of 13 amino acids. V gave up 5 bases and J gave up 3 bases, with 10 bases separating them. The CDR3 protein is CASSPFQDYGYTF. CDR3 bases: TGTGCCAGCAGCCCCTTTCAAGACTATGGCTACACCTTC.

The chain has TRBV29-1 and TRBJ1-2; 7 positions match TRBD1. The germline V gene encodes CDR1 SQVTM and CDR2 ANQGSEA. The CDR3 runs to 14 residues. With V trimmed by 4 bases and J by 4 bases, 9 bases remained unmatched. CDR3 sequence: CSVGTGTDIYGYTF. CDR3 DNA sequence: TGCAGCGTTGGAACCGGGACAGATATCTATGGCTACACCTTC.

The sample holds one count of this clonotype. This chain uses TRBV7-6 with TRBJ2-6; D not resolved. The germline V gene has CDR1 SGHVS and CDR2 FNYEAQ. The CDR3 has 16 residues. The germline V and J ends were trimmed by 2 bases and 0 bases, with 8 bases remaining between them. CDR3 sequence reads: CASSLSWGSGANVLTF. As DNA, the CDR3 is TGTGCCAGCAGCTTATCCTGGGGCTCTGGGGCCAACGTCCTGACTTTC.

This chain joins TRBV7-2 and TRBJ1-1; the D gene is possibly TRBD1 (6 bases). This CDR3 spans 16 amino acids. Germline CDR1 SGHTA, CDR2 FQGNSA. V gave up 5 bases and J gave up 1 base, with 17 bases separating them. The CDR3 protein is CASSPQGTYANTEAFF. CDR3 nucleotides: TGTGCCAGCAGCCCCCAGGGGACTTATGCGAACACTGAAGCTTTCTTT.

This clonotype has just a few counts. A junction boundary mismatches the germline segment, possibly from a read error. The V and J genes are TRBV7-7 and TRBJ2-5, with a weak D call TRBD2 (5 bases). Germline CDR1 and CDR2: SSHAT and FNYEAQ (reference sequence). This CDR3 has 15 amino acids. CDR3 DNA: TGTGCTAGCAGCTTAGAGACGGGGAAAGAAGAGACCCAGTACTTC. Translation: CASSLETGKEETQYF.

The sample holds one count of this clonotype. The chain carries TRBV28 and TRBJ2-1; TRBD2 is a possible D gene (6 bases). V lost 4 bases and J lost 2, with 12 bases in between. Germline-derived CDR1 and CDR2 are MDHEN and SYDVKM. The CDR3 is made up of 15 amino acids. The CDR3 here is CASSSAGVPYNEQFF. CDR3 DNA sequence: TGTGCCAGCAGTTCAGCGGGTGTCCCCTACAATGAGCAGTTCTTC. Drawing the rest from reference TRBV28 and TRBJ2-1, the complete variable domain is DVKVTQSSRYLVKRTGEKVFLECVQDMDHENMFWYRQDPGLGLRLIYFSYDVKMKEKGDIPEGYSVSREKKERFSLILESASTNQTSMYLCASSSAGVPYNEQFFGPGTRLTVL.

Ten or more counts support this clonotype. Written as DNA, the CDR3 is TGCAGTGCTAGAGATCATAGGACATACGAGCAGTACTTC. Amino acid sequence: CSARDHRTYEQYF. V and J are TRBV20-1 and TRBJ2-7; tentatively, D is TRBD1 (5 bases). The CDR3 is made up of 13 amino acids. The germline gives CDR1 DFQATT, CDR2 SNEGSKA (reference sequence). Trimming removed 0 bases at V and 4 bases at J, with 10 bases between.